The present entry profiles one T cell receptor beta chain with its context. Its antigen is unknown. This entry belongs to a study of shared clonotypes between healthy human individuals. Findings of the study overall: Sampling was confined to blood; repertoires within tissues likely differ. Rarefaction exposed incomplete sorted-subset sequencing despite large depth.

The protocol was immunoSEQ multiplex PCR, while the TCRdb copy is restricted to in-frame clones and leaves out a portion. Of some 1.5 million clones listed, more than 95% were seen once; the top ten hold approximately 1.2%. There are 18 residues in the CDR3. Trimming took off 6 bases at V and 0 bases at J, with 21 bases between the two ends. Germline CDR1 reads SEHNR; CDR2 reads FQNEAQ (reference sequence). Negatively enriched CD4+ T cells were divided by CD45RA into naive and memory. The chain carries TRBV7-9 and TRBJ2-1; D assignment may be TRBD1 or TRBD2 (8 bases each). The clonotype was recovered from a man in his thirties or forties in good health. Sequenced material: naive CD4+ T cells sorted from blood. Sample subset: CD45RA+ positively selected. The CDR3 nucleotides read TGTGCCAGCAGTCAGGGGGCTAGCGGGCCGAGCTCCTACAATGAGCAGTTCTTC. This gives the protein CASSQGASGPSSYNEQFF. The full variable domain, its missing parts supplied by reference TRBV7-9 and TRBJ2-1, is DTGVSQNPRHKITKRGQNVTFRCDPISEHNRLYWYRQTLGQGPEFLTYFQNEAQLEKSRLLSDRFSAERPKGSFSTLEIQRTEQGDSAMYLCASSQGASGPSSYNEQFFGPGTRLTVL.